Listed here are 21 T cell receptor beta chains from one sample, sequenced in a study of T cell responses to AZD1222 COVID-19 vaccine. The method was immunoSEQ multiplex PCR; TCRdb's version includes in-frame clones alone and lacks a portion of them. Seen here are over 100,000 clones, 86% observed once, and the top ten hold 3.3%. The sequencing used peripheral blood, collected 28 days after the second dose of the MenACWY control vaccine. Receptor source: an adult who received the MenACWY meningococcal vaccine as a control.

CDR3 sequence: CASSLMTSSYNSPLHF. The CDR3 DNA is TGTGCCAGCAGCCTCATGACTAGCTCCTATAATTCACCCCTCCACTTT. The gene calls are TRBV3-1 (or the pseudogene TRBV3-2) and TRBJ1-6; D is undetermined. CDR1 and CDR2 (germline): LGHDT, YNNKEL (reference sequence). Trimming removed 4 bases from V and 0 bases from J, with 10 bases in between. This CDR3 spans 16 amino acids.

V usage is TRBV5-5 and J usage is TRBJ1-3; D is unresolved. V gave up 0 bases and J gave up 2 bases, with 18 bases separating them. CDR1 SGHKS and CDR2 YYEKEE come from the germline V gene (reference sequence). This CDR3 comprises 18 residues. For the CDR3, the DNA is TGTGCCAGCAGCTTGGATTGGAACGGGTTCAGAGCTGGAAACACCATATATTTT. It is translated as CASSLDWNGFRAGNTIYF.

The chain combines TRBV18 with TRBJ1-4, with D unresolved. The CDR3 is 15 amino acids. V dropped 0 bases and J dropped 5 bases, with 10 bases sitting between them. Germline-derived CDR1 and CDR2 are KGHSH and LQKENI. The CDR3 nucleotides are TGTGCCAGCTCACCACCGACCGGGAAGAATGAAAAACTGTTTTTT. Encoded protein: CASSPPTGKNEKLFF.

Written as DNA, the CDR3 is TGTGCCAGCAGTTCCCGTAACAGGGGTGGAGCTTTCTTT. Its protein product is CASSSRNRGGAFF. J is TRBJ1-1 and V is TRBV12-3 or TRBV12-4, with 7 nucleotides matching TRBD1. The length of the CDR3 is 13 residues. V was clipped by 4 bases and J by 10 bases; unmatched bases: 9.

This sequence joins TRBV21-1 and TRBJ1-1; the table names TRBD1, a call not compared with the DNA. TRBV21-1 is designated a pseudogene. The CDR3 runs to 15 residues. The CDR3 nucleotides read TGTGCCAGCAGCAAAGCGGGACAGGGTTTGACTGAAGCTTTCTTT. The encoded protein is CASSKAGQGLTEAFF.

This chain links TRBV3-1 (or the pseudogene TRBV3-2) with TRBJ1-4, with TRBD1 matching 9 bases. Germline CDR1 LGHDT, CDR2 YNNKEL (reference sequence). V lost 4 bases, J lost 0 bases, and 0 bases stayed unmatched. The CDR3 spans 15 residues. The CDR3 reads CASSRDRATNEKLFF. CDR3 nucleotides: TGTGCCAGCAGCCGGGACAGGGCAACTAATGAAAAACTGTTTTTT.

The V and J genes are TRBV21-1 and TRBJ1-5. TRBV21-1 constitutes a pseudogene. The CDR3 has 24 residues. CDR3 in amino acids: CASSKRGLRTGPASASNEVQPQHF. The CDR3 DNA reads TGTGCCAGCAGCAAACGGGGACTGAGGACTGGGCCTGCATCTGCGAGTAATGAGGTTCAGCCCCAGCATTTT.

The rearrangement joins TRBV2 to TRBJ1-1; D possibly corresponds to TRBD1 (5 bases). There are 13 residues in the CDR3. The germline V gene encodes CDR1 SNHLY and CDR2 FYNNEI. V lost 5 bases to trimming and J lost 7 bases, with 14 bases between them. The CDR3 DNA follows: TGTGCCAGCAGTTGGGGCTCTAACTATGAAGCTTTCTTT. It codes for CASSWGSNYEAFF.

The chain is built from TRBV6-5 and TRBJ1-5; D perhaps matches TRBD1 (6 bases). Deletions cut 6 bases from V and 2 bases from J, with 8 bases between. The CDR3 is made up of 13 amino acids. Germline V gene sequence: CDR1 MNHEY, CDR2 SVGAGI. This chain's CDR3 is CASSPGGNQPQHF. In DNA form, the CDR3 reads TGTGCCAGCAGCCCAGGGGGCAATCAGCCCCAGCATTTT.

CDR3 bases: TGTGCCAGTAGTTCTCAGACGGGGGGGGAGAGATTCTTC. This translates into CASSSQTGGERFF. The chain links TRBV19 to TRBJ2-1, with 8 bases that match TRBD2. V lost 5 bases and J lost 16; bases outside the gene matches: 13. The CDR3 length is 13 residues. The germline V gene has CDR1 LNHDA and CDR2 SQIVND (reference sequence).

V gene TRBV10-1 combines with J gene TRBJ1-4, with D uncertain. Germline loops: CDR1 WNHNN, CDR2 SYGVQD (reference sequence). Deletions cut 3 bases from V and 3 bases from J, with 5 bases between. The CDR3 covers 13 residues. The CDR3 DNA reads TGCGCCAGCAGTGAAGGCCCTAATGAAAAACTGTTTTTT. Its protein product is CASSEGPNEKLFF.

V gene TRBV19 combines with J gene TRBJ2-7; maybe TRBD1 (5 bases). CDR1 is LNHDA, CDR2 SQIVND, per germline (reference sequence). The CDR3 runs to 11 residues. V dropped 11 bases and J dropped 6 bases, with 14 bases sitting between them. The CDR3 DNA sequence: TGTGCCTCACGGCAGGGTCGCGAGCAGTACTTC. Protein: CASRQGREQYF.

A single count supports this clone. The chain combines TRBV11-3 with TRBJ2-5; D uncertain. V was clipped by 1 base and J by 1 base, with 7 bases between them. This CDR3 has 14 amino acids. Germline lookup yields CDR1 SGHNT and CDR2 YENEEA. DNA of the CDR3: TGTGCCAGCAGCTTAGGGGGTTCCCAAGAGACCCAGTACTTC. This gives the protein CASSLGGSQETQYF. Drawing the rest from reference TRBV11-3 and TRBJ2-5, the complete variable domain is EAGVVQSPRYKIIEKKQPVAFWCNPISGHNTLYWYLQNLGQGPELLIRYENEEAVDDSQLPKDRFSAERLKGVDSTLKIQPAELGDSAVYLCASSLGGSQETQYFGPGTRLLVL.

This chain connects TRBV5-6 to TRBJ2-4; 8 positions match TRBD2. This CDR3 has 17 residues. The V and J ends lost 1 base and 0 bases, in that order; junction bases with no gene match: 6. Per the germline V gene, CDR1 is SGHDT and CDR2 is YYEEEE. The CDR3 nucleotides are TGTGCCAGCAGCTTGTGGGCGGGGGGCGTAGCCAAAAACATTCAGTACTTC. Translating it yields CASSLWAGGVAKNIQYF.

The rearrangement links TRBV6-2 or TRBV6-3 to TRBJ2-7; TRBD2 agrees at 8 bases. CDR3 length: 14 amino acids. The trim removed 2 bases at V and 4 bases at J, leaving 4 bases unmatched. Looked up from germline, CDR1 is MNHEY and CDR2 is SVGEGT. The CDR3 region is CASSYGGGRYEQYF. In DNA, the CDR3 is TGTGCCAGCAGTTACGGCGGGGGGAGGTACGAGCAGTACTTC.

V gene TRBV6-5 combines with J gene TRBJ1-1; D remains ambiguous. The germline CDR1 and CDR2 sequences are MNHEY and SVGAGI. V was cut by 10 bases and J by 6 bases, with 21 bases left in between. CDR3 size: 14 residues. For the CDR3, the DNA is TGTGCCACCTCCCCCGGCCCATCATTCCCTGAAGCTTTCTTT. Protein: CATSPGPSFPEAFF.

The chain's CDR3 is CASSSSQGHYGYTF. Written as DNA, the CDR3 is TGCGCCAGCAGCTCCTCGCAGGGGCACTATGGCTACACCTTC. This chain uses TRBV5-1 with TRBJ1-2, with D maybe TRBD1 (6 bases). This CDR3 spans 14 amino acids. Trimming stripped 3 bases from V and 3 bases from J, with 12 bases between. Germline V gives CDR1 SGHRS, CDR2 YFSETQ.

V and J are TRBV6-6 and TRBJ1-3; TRBD1 matches at 7 bases. Germline V gene data show CDR1 as MNHNY and CDR2 as SVGAGI (reference sequence). V shed 6 bases and J 4 bases; nucleotides not matched to a gene: 9. The CDR3 is made up of 15 amino acids. CDR3 sequence reads: CASRITQGEGNTIYF. DNA for the CDR3: TGTGCCAGCAGGATTACGCAGGGGGAAGGAAACACCATATATTTT.

The chain recombines TRBV12-3 or TRBV12-4 with TRBJ1-1; D is ambiguous. V shed 5 bases and J shed 3 bases, with 10 bases lying between them. The CDR3 is 13 amino acids. For the CDR3, the DNA is TGTGCCAGCAGTCAACGCCCGGACACTGAAGCTTTCTTT. The encoded protein is CASSQRPDTEAFF.

This rearrangement joins TRBV12-5 to TRBJ1-1; D perhaps matches TRBD1 (5 bases). This CDR3 spans 13 amino acids. CDR1 is LGHNT, CDR2 FRNRAP, per germline. Trimming took off 6 bases at V and 5 bases at J, with 13 bases between the two ends. The chain's CDR3 is CASGGSGGTEAFF. CDR3 bases: TGTGCTAGTGGAGGCAGTGGGGGAACTGAAGCTTTCTTT.

This sequence joins TRBV7-9 and TRBJ2-3; 8 bases map to TRBD1. V shed 4 bases and J 0 bases; nucleotides not matched to a gene: 6. Germline CDR1 is SEHNR and CDR2 is FQNEAQ (reference sequence). The CDR3 contains 16 residues. The DNA of the CDR3 is TGTGCCAGCAGCTCCCCAGGGGGCCGCAGCACAGATACGCAGTATTTT. It codes for CASSSPGGRSTDTQYF.